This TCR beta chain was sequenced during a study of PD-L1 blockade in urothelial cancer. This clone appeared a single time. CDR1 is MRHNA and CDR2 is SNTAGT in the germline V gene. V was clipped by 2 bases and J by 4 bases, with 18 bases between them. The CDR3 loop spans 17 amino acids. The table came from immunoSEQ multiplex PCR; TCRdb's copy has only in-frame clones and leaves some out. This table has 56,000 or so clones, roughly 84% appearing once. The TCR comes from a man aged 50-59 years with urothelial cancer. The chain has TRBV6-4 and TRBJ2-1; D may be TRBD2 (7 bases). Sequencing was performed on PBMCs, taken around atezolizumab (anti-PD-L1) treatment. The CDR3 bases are TGTGCCAGCAGTGACCCCCGCACGGGGGGCCGTTACAATGAGCAGTTCTTC. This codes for CASSDPRTGGRYNEQFF.